These T cell receptor beta chains were read from a single sample in a study of blood T cell repertoires in COVID-19. Sequencing was performed with immunoSEQ multiplex PCR; in TCRdb, only in-frame clones are kept and a portion is missing. The sample holds tens of thousands of clones, less than 90% seen once. The sequencing input was peripheral blood. These receptors came from a man aged 55-75 years with acute or convalescent COVID-19. The CDR3 runs from the conserved cysteine through the conserved F or W. D genes are given only for firm matches. Rows give clone size only sometimes, using once, few, many, or a class for an expanded clone.

TRBV18,TRBJ1-6,-,-,TGTGCCAGCTCTCCCGGGGATTCACCCCTCCACTTT,CASSPGDSPLHF
TRBV29-1,TRBJ2-7,TRBD2,-,TGCAGCGTTGAAGCCGGGGGGGGCTACGAGCAGTACTTC,CSVEAGGGYEQYF
TRBV11-2,TRBJ1-2,TRBD1,-,TGTGCCAGCAGCCCCCGGGCCCACAGGGGAACAAATGGCTACACCTTC,CASSPRAHRGTNGYTF
TRBV5-1,TRBJ2-7,-,once,TGCGCCAGCAGCTTGGAGGCAGGGAGGTACGAGCAGTACTTC,CASSLEAGRYEQYF
TRBV20-1,TRBJ2-7,TRBD2,-,TGCAGTGCCGGGGGGAGGTACGAGCAGTACTTC,CSAGGRYEQYF
TRBV3-1/TRBV3-2,TRBJ2-7,-,-,TGTGCCAGCAGCCCAGGGGCATCCGGGGACTACGAGCAGTACTTC,CASSPGASGDYEQYF
TRBV4-2,TRBJ2-2,-,-,TGTGCCAGCAGCCCCCAACTTAGCCTCTACACCGGGGAGCTGTTTTTT,CASSPQLSLYTGELFF
TRBV9,TRBJ2-1,TRBD2,once,TGTGCCAGCAGCGTAGGTAGCGGGAGTGAGCAGTTCTTC,CASSVGSGSEQFF
TRBV5-1,TRBJ2-3,TRBD2,-,TGCGCCAGCAGCTTTAGCGGGGGTAGCACAGATACGCAGTATTTT,CASSFSGGSTDTQYF
TRBV5-4,TRBJ2-3,-,-,TGTGCCAGCAGCTTGGATGCAGGGTCCACAGATACGCAGTATTTT,CASSLDAGSTDTQYF
TRBV6-5,TRBJ2-2,TRBD2,-,TGTGCCAGCAGTCCTCTAGCGGGAGTTACCGGGGAGCTGTTTTTT,CASSPLAGVTGELFF
TRBV5-1,TRBJ2-7,TRBD1,-,TGCGCCAGCAGCAGAACAGGGGGCACCGACGAGCAGTACTTC,CASSRTGGTDEQYF
TRBV5-8,TRBJ2-5,TRBD2,-,TGTGCCAGCAGCTCCGGACTAGCGGGGGGCCAAGAGACCCAGTACTTC,CASSSGLAGGQETQYF
TRBV9,TRBJ1-1,-,-,TGTGCCAGCGCAACAGGGAACACTGAAGCTTTCTTT,CASATGNTEAFF
TRBV4-3,TRBJ2-3,TRBD2,-,TGCGCCAGCAGCCAAGAGGGGACTAGCTGGGGAGGAGATACGCAGTATTTT,CASSQEGTSWGGDTQYF
TRBV6-2/TRBV6-3,TRBJ2-7,-,-,TGTGCCAGCAGTTACCAGGGTTACGAGCAGTACTTC,CASSYQGYEQYF
TRBV11-3,TRBJ2-3,TRBD2,-,TGTGCCAGCAGCCCGGGACTAGAGGCAGATACGCAGTATTTT,CASSPGLEADTQYF
TRBV30,TRBJ2-7,TRBD2,-,TGTGCCTGGAGTACAAACGGACTAGCGTCAAGCTCCTACGAGCAGTACTTC,CAWSTNGLASSSYEQYF
TRBV11-2,TRBJ2-7,TRBD2,-,TGTGCCAGCAGCTGGGCCGGGACTAGCTACGAGCAGTACTTC,CASSWAGTSYEQYF
TRBV5-1,TRBJ2-1,TRBD1,-,TGCGCCAGCAGCCCCGGACAGGGGTCCTACAATGAGCAGTTCTTC,CASSPGQGSYNEQFF
TRBV14,TRBJ1-2,-,few,TGTGCCAGCAGCCCCTCCCAGGGGTACGGCTACACCTTC,CASSPSQGYGYTF
TRBV18,TRBJ2-1,-,-,TGTGCCAGCTCACCAAATTATAGGACTTCTACCTACAATGAGCAGTTCTTC,CASSPNYRTSTYNEQFF
TRBV12-3/TRBV12-4,TRBJ1-2,TRBD1,-,TGTGCCAGCAGGCAGGACAGGCCGGATGGCTACACCTTC,CASRQDRPDGYTF
TRBV6-2/TRBV6-3,TRBJ1-2,TRBD1,-,TGTGCCAGCAGTAAGACCTGGACAGGCACTTATGGCTACACCTTC,CASSKTWTGTYGYTF
TRBV7-6,TRBJ2-3,TRBD2,-,TGTGCCAGCAGCTTAGAGGGAGCGGGAGGGCGTAGCACAGATACGCAGTATTTT,CASSLEGAGGRSTDTQYF
TRBV28,TRBJ2-3,-,-,TGTGCCAGTATGCCCCTGGCGGGTTGGACAGATACGCAGTATTTT,CASMPLAGWTDTQYF
TRBV6-2/TRBV6-3,TRBJ2-2,-,once,TGTGCCAGCAGTTTATTGGGGCGACACACCGGGGAGCTGTTTTTT,CASSLLGRHTGELFF
TRBV12-3/TRBV12-4,TRBJ2-7,-,-,TGTGCCAGCAGTTTAAGCGTCTCCTACGAGCAGTACTTC,CASSLSVSYEQYF
TRBV7-9,TRBJ2-7,-,-,TGTGCCAGCAGCTTAGCGCGGGGACAGACTGGCTACGAGCAGTACTTC,CASSLARGQTGYEQYF
TRBV5-1,TRBJ2-5,TRBD1,once,TGCGCCAGCAGCTTCCAGGGGGCCAGGGAGACCCAGTACTTC,CASSFQGARETQYF